This T cell receptor beta chain was profiled in a study of cytomegalovirus exposure and HLA in healthy donors. This clone has just a few counts. It was with 60 Vbeta and 13 Jbeta primers that the PCR ran. Sequencing used immunoSEQ multiplex PCR; TCRdb keeps in-frame clones, though not all of them. Found here are about 130,000 clones, around 77% of them singletons; the top ten hold roughly 1%. Germline assignment: CDR1 SGHAT and CDR2 FQNNGV. V was clipped by 7 bases and J by 0 bases; unmatched bases: 8. This CDR3 has 15 amino acids. V usage is TRBV11-2 and J usage is TRBJ2-7; 8 nucleotides agree with TRBD2. Material: PBMCs. This sequence was found in a woman in her sixties or seventies in good health and CMV-seronegative. CDR3 coding DNA: TGTGCCAGCACCCCTAGCGGGCGTAGCTCCTACGAGCAGTACTTC. Protein sequence: CASTPSGRSSYEQYF.